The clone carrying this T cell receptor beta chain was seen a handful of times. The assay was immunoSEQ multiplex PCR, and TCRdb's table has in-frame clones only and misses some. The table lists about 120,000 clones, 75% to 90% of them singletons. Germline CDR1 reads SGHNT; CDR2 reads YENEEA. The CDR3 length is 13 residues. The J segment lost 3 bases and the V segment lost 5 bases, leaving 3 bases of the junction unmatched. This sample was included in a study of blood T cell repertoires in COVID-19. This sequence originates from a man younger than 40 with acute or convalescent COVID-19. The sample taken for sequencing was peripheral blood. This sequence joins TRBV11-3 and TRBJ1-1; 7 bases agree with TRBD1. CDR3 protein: CASSAQGDTEAFF. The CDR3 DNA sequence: TGTGCCAGCAGCGCGCAGGGGGACACTGAAGCTTTCTTT.